The entry below describes one TCR beta chain. What it recognizes is unknown. Methotrexate plus calcineurin inhibitor accompanied controls' myeloablative marrow transplants; sampling was 1 year later. The data are from a study of T cells after posttransplantation cyclophosphamide. The length of the CDR3 is 18 residues. Trimming took 5 bases from V and 1 from J, leaving 21 bases between them. CDR1 and CDR2 (germline): SGHVS, FNYEAQ. Data came from immunoSEQ multiplex PCR; TCRdb stores just in-frame clones and leaves some out. Of more than 20,000 clones in the sample, 70% to 90% were seen once. Study results and caveats: Blood and skin or GI T cell repertoires showed limited TRB overlap. After PTCy, TRB diversity resembled that of CNI/methotrexate controls. Donor-recipient repertoire similarity was low at 1-2 months, rising over year one.

The chain carries TRBV7-6 and TRBJ2-1, with a tentative D call TRBD2 (5 bases). Source: PBMCs, taken after an allogeneic stem cell transplant with a calcineurin inhibitor and methotrexate. This clonotype was sampled from a female patient aged 45-60 years who received an allogeneic stem cell transplant from an unrelated donor, was CMV-positive, and had chronic GVHD only. Some of the T cells may derive from the graft donor. CDR3 nucleotides: TGTGCCAGCAGCCCAAAGCGGTTTTCCGCAAGTTCCTACAATGAGCAGTTCTTC. Translated, it gives CASSPKRFSASSYNEQFF. Full variable domain (missing parts from reference TRBV7-6 and TRBJ2-1): GAGVSQSPRYKVTKRGQDVALRCDPISGHVSLYWYRQALGQGPEFLTYFNYEAQQDKSGLPNDRFSAERPEGSISTLTIQRTEQRDSAMYRCASSPKRFSASSYNEQFFGPGTRLTVL.